What follows are 18 T cell receptor beta chains derived from one specimen sequenced in a study of shared clonotypes between healthy human individuals. Libraries were prepared by immunoSEQ multiplex PCR; TCRdb keeps only in-frame clonotypes and omits some of them. The table lists 950,000 to 1,200,000 clones, roughly 77% of them singletons. The sequenced sample consisted of memory CD4+ T cells from PBMCs. Subset reported: CD45RA-negative fraction. These receptors all stem from a man between 18 and 35 years old in good health. Some clones in this sample may be carry-over from other donors' samples.

The sample holds a few counts of this clone. The J gene is TRBJ2-5, the V gene TRBV7-9; D gene unclear. From germline, CDR1 is SEHNR and CDR2 FQNEAQ (reference sequence). V lost 7 bases and J lost 5, with 14 bases in between. The CDR3 totals 13 residues. The DNA of the CDR3 is TGTGCCAGCACCGAATCAGCCTGGGAGACCCAGTACTTC. It codes for CASTESAWETQYF.

This clone was recorded only once. Other nucleotide sequences from this sample produce the same CDR3. This chain joins TRBV6-1 and TRBJ1-2; possible D gene TRBD1, 5 bases. Germline V CDR1 and CDR2: MNHNS, SASEGT. This CDR3 is built from 13 residues. The V gene lost 0 bases and the J gene lost 5 bases, with 7 bases spanning the gap. The CDR3 loop reads CASSEAGGYGYTF. CDR3 sequence (DNA): TGTGCCAGCAGTGAAGCTGGGGGGTATGGCTACACCTTC.

About this clone itself: A read error is possible here, since a much larger clone lies one base away. Within the sample, other DNA sequences also encode this same CDR3. J is TRBJ2-7 and V is TRBV2; D gene ambiguous. Trimming removed 6 bases at V and 3 bases at J, with 3 bases between. The CDR3 sequence is 10 residues long. The germline gives CDR1 SNHLY, CDR2 FYNNEI. Written as DNA, the CDR3 is TGTGCCAGCAGGCTCTACGAGCAGTACTTC. Protein: CASRLYEQYF.

This clone was counted between two and nine times. The V call is TRBV5-1, the J call TRBJ2-1; TRBD2 is a possible D gene (6 bases). Trimming pared 0 bases from V and 8 bases from J, leaving 21 bases between. Germline loops: CDR1 SGHRS, CDR2 YFSETQ. The CDR3 has 17 amino acids. For the CDR3, the DNA is TGCGCCAGCAGCTTGGTTAGCGGCGGAGGGGATGCTGATGAGCAGTTCTTC. Translation gives CASSLVSGGGDADEQFF. Looking up the rest from reference TRBV5-1 and TRBJ2-1 gives the full variable domain: KAGVTQTPRYLIKTRGQQVTLSCSPISGHRSVSWYQQTPGQGLQFLFEYFSETQRNKGNFPGRFSGRQFSNSRSEMNVSTLELGDSALYLCASSLVSGGGDADEQFFGPGTRLTVL.

The rearrangement joins TRBV19 to TRBJ1-2; D is perhaps TRBD1 (6 bases). Germline CDR1 reads LNHDA; CDR2 reads SQIVND (reference sequence). The CDR3 spans 13 residues. Trimming pared 6 bases from V and 5 bases from J, leaving 13 bases between. The DNA of the CDR3 is TGTGCCAGTAGGAGGACAGAGGATTATGGCTACACCTTC. Protein: CASRRTEDYGYTF.

The chain links TRBV10-3 to TRBJ2-7; TRBD1 matches at 9 bases. V trimming: 5 bases; J trimming: 1 base; junction bases outside the gene matches: 6. The CDR3 runs to 15 residues. Germline CDR1 and CDR2: ENHRY and SYGVKD. The CDR3 here is CAISSSGTGSYEQYF. CDR3 nucleotide sequence: TGTGCCATCAGTAGTTCCGGGACAGGGTCCTACGAGCAGTACTTC.

This sequence joins TRBV28 and TRBJ2-1; the D gene is possibly TRBD1 (5 bases). V lost 1 base and J 5 bases, leaving 12 bases between the germline ends. There are 15 residues in the CDR3. Germline V gives CDR1 MDHEN, CDR2 SYDVKM. The CDR3 DNA reads TGTGCCAGCAGTTTATTTTCGGTAGGGGACAATGAGCAGTTCTTC. It yields the protein CASSLFSVGDNEQFF.

This clone came up once. This rearrangement joins TRBV14 to TRBJ2-1; D may be TRBD2 (5 bases). Per germline, CDR1 SGHDN and CDR2 FVKESK. The CDR3 consists of 17 residues. V was clipped by 0 bases and J by 0 bases, with 12 bases between them. The CDR3 loop is CASSQDLGVASYNEQFF. DNA for the CDR3: TGTGCCAGCAGCCAAGATCTCGGGGTAGCCTCCTACAATGAGCAGTTCTTC.

The chain recombines TRBV30 with TRBJ1-3; D gene ambiguous. CDR1 and CDR2 from the germline V gene are GTSNPN and SVGIG (reference sequence). V lost 4 bases to trimming and J lost 0 bases, with 10 bases between them. This CDR3 comprises 14 residues. CDR3 amino acids: CAWTPPSSGNTIYF. The CDR3 DNA reads TGTGCCTGGACTCCACCGTCCTCTGGAAACACCATATATTTT.

The chain couples TRBV29-1 to TRBJ1-1; tentatively, D is TRBD1 (6 bases). CDR3 length: 14 residues. Germline CDR1 reads SQVTM; CDR2 reads ANQGSEA. V was cut by 8 bases and J by 1 base, with 17 bases left in between. CDR3 in DNA: TGCAGCTTCCGAACAGGGACCTGGAACACTGAAGCTTTCTTT. Its translation is CSFRTGTWNTEAFF.

The V and J genes are TRBV14 and TRBJ2-6, with TRBD2 matching 8 bases. The CDR3 contains 20 residues. Germline assignment: CDR1 SGHDN and CDR2 FVKESK. V shed 1 base, J shed 1 base, and the junction held 12 bases outside the gene matches. Here the CDR3 reads CASSQVREGPFKSGANVLTF. In DNA form, the CDR3 reads TGTGCCAGCAGCCAAGTCCGGGAGGGCCCGTTCAAGTCTGGGGCCAACGTCCTGACTTTC.

The J gene is TRBJ1-5, the V gene TRBV29-1; D ambiguous. The germline V gene encodes CDR1 SQVTM and CDR2 ANQGSEA. V was clipped by 1 base and J by 2 bases, with 12 bases between them. This CDR3 spans 15 amino acids. CDR3 coding DNA: TGCAGCGTTGAAGGAGGGAGCCCCGGCAATCAGCCCCAGCATTTT. It specifies CSVEGGSPGNQPQHF.

This clone was recorded a few times. The V and J genes are TRBV7-2 and TRBJ2-7, with 11 bases aligning to TRBD2. Per germline, CDR1 SGHTA and CDR2 FQGNSA. The CDR3 contains 13 residues. V dropped 3 bases and J dropped 7; count of bases not matched to a gene: 2. The CDR3 loop is CASSFTSGREQYF. The CDR3 DNA follows: TGTGCCAGCAGCTTTACTAGCGGGAGAGAGCAGTACTTC.

This chain uses TRBV6-5 with TRBJ2-1, with 8 nucleotides matching TRBD2. There are 12 residues in the CDR3. The J segment lost 9 bases and the V segment lost 7 bases, leaving 5 bases of the junction unmatched. The germline V gene encodes CDR1 MNHEY and CDR2 SVGAGI. DNA of the CDR3: TGTGCCAGCAAGCGGGAGAGGGGTGAGCAGTTCTTC. It codes for CASKRERGEQFF.

The V and J genes are TRBV11-1 and TRBJ2-2; 8 positions agree with TRBD1. CDR3 length: 15 amino acids. V was clipped by 5 bases and J by 5 bases; unmatched bases: 7. Per germline, CDR1 SGHAT and CDR2 FQDESV (reference sequence). This CDR3 reads CASSQDRAGTGELFF. CDR3 DNA sequence: TGTGCCAGCAGCCAGGACAGGGCGGGAACCGGGGAGCTGTTTTTT.

V and J are TRBV19 and TRBJ1-2; D is uncertain. This CDR3 contains 14 residues. Trimming cost V 5 bases and J 1 base, with 11 bases left between them. CDR1 and CDR2 from the germline V gene are LNHDA and SQIVND (reference sequence). The CDR3 DNA reads TGTGCCAGTAGTTGGGGAACGGTTAACTATGGCTACACCTTC. Its translation is CASSWGTVNYGYTF.

This clone was counted a few times. V and J are TRBV19 and TRBJ1-4, with 7 bases aligning to TRBD1. Germline assignment: CDR1 LNHDA and CDR2 SQIVND (reference sequence). CDR3 length: 16 residues. V was pared by 5 bases and J by 4 bases, with 10 bases of the junction left unmatched. CDR3 bases: TGTGCCAGTAGTTTCGGAACCGGGACAGATAATGAAAAACTGTTTTTT. It is translated as CASSFGTGTDNEKLFF.

The chain links TRBV5-1 to TRBJ2-3; the D is unclear. The V gene lost 0 bases and the J gene lost 0 bases, with 11 bases spanning the gap. Germline CDR1 reads SGHRS; CDR2 reads YFSETQ. The CDR3 extends over 16 amino acids. In DNA form, the CDR3 reads TGCGCCAGCAGCTTGGAGGGCGGCCTCAGCACAGATACGCAGTATTTT. It encodes CASSLEGGLSTDTQYF.